The sequence of this T cell receptor beta chain was determined in a study of identifying expanded T cells in peripheral blood. Study findings and constraints: Differentially abundant clones: around 1.2 between replicates, 16.4 at around 14 days, around 19 at four. Approximately 2-week clone count variance significantly increased as total template count grew.

Comment on this clone: The antigen is unknown.

Assay used: immunoSEQ multiplex PCR; TCRdb lists only in-frame clones, some missing. The sample records approximately 97,000 clones, approximately 88% being singletons. Germline-derived CDR1 and CDR2 are SGHDN and FVKESK. V shed 2 bases and J 4 bases; nucleotides not matched to a gene: 4. The length of the CDR3 is 14 residues. No infections or other immune events were documented during collection. This sequence was found in a person aged 18 to 70 in good health. This rearrangement joins TRBV14 to TRBJ1-2; 7 bases align to TRBD1. Sample: blood. CDR3 in amino acids: CASSQYTGAYGYTF. The CDR3 DNA is TGTGCCAGCAGCCAATATACAGGGGCCTATGGCTACACCTTC. The entire variable domain, with the rest obtained from reference TRBV14 and TRBJ1-2, is as follows: EAGVTQFPSHSVIEKGQTVTLRCDPISGHDNLYWYRRVMGKEIKFLLHFVKESKQDESGMPNNRFLAERTGGTYSTLKVQPAELEDSGVYFCASSQYTGAYGYTFGSGTRLTVV.